The 8 T cell receptor beta chains below all came from one sample that was sequenced in a study of T cells after yellow fever vaccination. TCRdb re-called the 5' RACE reads through MiXCR, storing one row per CDR3 protein. Of roughly 500,000 distinct CDR3 sequences listed, over 15% are singletons. Sequencing was performed on PBMCs, taken 15 days after the yellow fever booster vaccination. The receptors shown here come from a man aged 30 to 39 who received the YFV17D yellow fever vaccine.

This clonotype appeared a few times. The rearrangement joins TRBV7-6 to TRBJ2-5, with 9 bases that match TRBD2. The CDR3 covers 15 residues. V dropped 1 base and J dropped 5; count of bases not matched to a gene: 5. Germline assignment: CDR1 SGHVS and CDR2 FNYEAQ. CDR3 residues: CASSLGPSGMETQYF. Here the CDR3 DNA reads TGTGCCAGCAGCTTAGGTCCTAGCGGGATGGAGACCCAGTACTTC.

This clonotype has only a few counts. This sequence joins TRBV20-1 and TRBJ2-5, with D possibly TRBD1 on 5 matching bases. This CDR3 region has 11 residues. CDR1 is DFQATT and CDR2 is SNEGSKA in the germline V gene (reference sequence). The V end was cut by 5 bases, the J end by 5 bases, with 9 bases between. CDR3 in amino acids: CSAGAGETQYF. The CDR3 DNA sequence: TGCAGTGCTGGGGCCGGGGAGACCCAGTACTTC.

This chain joins TRBV29-1 and TRBJ2-3; weak D call: TRBD2 (5 bases). V was clipped by 8 bases and J by 6 bases, with 12 bases between them. This CDR3 comprises 11 residues. Germline CDR1 is SQVTM and CDR2 is ANQGSEA. The CDR3 sequence is CSSSRGDTQYF. The CDR3 coding sequence is TGCAGCTCATCGCGAGGGGATACGCAGTATTTT.

This clonotype has only a few counts. The J gene is TRBJ2-2, the V gene TRBV5-1, with D possibly TRBD2 on 5 matching bases. In germline, CDR1 is SGHRS, CDR2 YFSETQ. The V end was cut by 6 bases, the J end by 6 bases, with 9 bases between. The CDR3 has 12 residues. CDR3 residues: CASKSSPGELFF. DNA of the CDR3: TGCGCCAGCAAATCTAGCCCCGGGGAGCTGTTTTTT.

The sample holds a few counts of this clonotype. J is TRBJ1-1 and V is TRBV29-1, with D possibly TRBD1 on 6 matching bases. Germline CDR1 SQVTM, CDR2 ANQGSEA. CDR3 length: 10 amino acids. Trimming took 6 bases from V and 5 from J, leaving 7 bases between them. In DNA form, the CDR3 reads TGCAGCGTGAGGGGGACTGAAGCTTTCTTT. It yields the protein CSVRGTEAFF.

In the case of this clonotype: Mismatch with germline at one junction end may stem from a read error. The rearrangement uses TRBV6-2 or TRBV6-3 and TRBJ2-3; TRBD2 agrees at 9 bases. Looked up from germline, CDR1 is MNHEY and CDR2 is SVGEGT. The CDR3 contains 17 residues. DNA for the CDR3: TGCACCACCTGGGGAGTCTCCCTAGCGGGAAACACAGATACGCAGTATTTT. This codes for CTTWGVSLAGNTDTQYF.

There are a few counts of this clonotype. The chain is built from TRBV20-1 and TRBJ2-2, with D possibly TRBD2 on 5 matching bases. The CDR3 covers 12 residues. V was trimmed by 1 base and J by 7 bases, leaving 7 bases between them. CDR1 and CDR2 (germline): DFQATT, SNEGSKA (reference sequence). The CDR3 protein is CSARVGNGELFF. The CDR3 coding sequence is TGCAGTGCTAGAGTCGGGAACGGGGAGCTGTTTTTT.

This clonotype was seen only a few times. The rearrangement joins TRBV7-2 to TRBJ2-7, with D unresolved. The ends were cut back, 8 bases at V and 6 bases at J, with 23 bases in the middle. CDR1 and CDR2 from the germline V gene are SGHTA and FQGNSA. This CDR3 contains 15 residues. CDR3 DNA: TGTGCCAGCTCGCAGGTCGCCCCCGGTACGGTCGAGCAGTACTTC. Translation gives CASSQVAPGTVEQYF. Filled out from reference TRBV7-2 and TRBJ2-7, the complete variable domain reads GAGVSQSPSNKVTEKGKDVELRCDPISGHTALYWYRQSLGQGLEFLIYFQGNSAPDKSGLPSDRFSAERTGGSVSTLTIQRTQQEDSAVYLCASSQVAPGTVEQYFGPGTRLTVT.